The clone carrying this TCR beta chain was recorded a few times. The antigen remains undetermined. The record originates from a study of shared clonotypes between healthy human individuals. Study-level results: The study drew on few donors, limiting represented genetic and exposure-history diversity.

CDR3 length equals 18 residues. The V gene lost 0 bases and the J gene lost 6 bases, with 21 bases spanning the gap. Germline-derived CDR1 and CDR2 are LGHNA and YSLEER. Evenly divided among several immunoSEQ plates was the genomic DNA of each subset. Profiled with immunoSEQ multiplex PCR; TCRdb holds only in-frame clones, not every one. The table includes roughly 500,000 clones, less than 80% detected once. Genomic DNA of unsorted samples came from roughly 90 million PBMCs. Sequences were obtained from PBMCs. The J gene is TRBJ2-1, the V gene TRBV4-3; D is undetermined. This TCR was sampled from a woman aged 40-49 years in good health. Some clones in this sample may be carry-over from other donors' samples. The CDR3 bases are TGCGCCAGCAGCCAAGATATCGGTAAACTTCCCAAACTCAATGAGCAGTTCTTC. Protein: CASSQDIGKLPKLNEQFF.